What follows describes a single TCR beta chain. Germline V CDR1 and CDR2: SGDLS, YYNGEE. The V and J ends lost 0 bases and 2 bases respectively, with 9 bases between them. The CDR3 has 14 amino acids. The protocol was immunoSEQ multiplex PCR, while the TCRdb copy is restricted to in-frame clones and leaves out a portion. The sample shows more than 75,000 clones, around 85% of them seen only once. The data were obtained in a study of control samples from healthy donors and cancer patients. The rearrangement links TRBV9 to TRBJ2-7; D possibly corresponds to TRBD1 (5 bases). Sequenced material: PBMCs. The clonotype was recovered from a man in his 70s with lung cancer. As DNA, the CDR3 is TGTGCCAGCAGCGTAGAGTCAGGGCCCTACGAGCAGTACTTC. It encodes CASSVESGPYEQYF.